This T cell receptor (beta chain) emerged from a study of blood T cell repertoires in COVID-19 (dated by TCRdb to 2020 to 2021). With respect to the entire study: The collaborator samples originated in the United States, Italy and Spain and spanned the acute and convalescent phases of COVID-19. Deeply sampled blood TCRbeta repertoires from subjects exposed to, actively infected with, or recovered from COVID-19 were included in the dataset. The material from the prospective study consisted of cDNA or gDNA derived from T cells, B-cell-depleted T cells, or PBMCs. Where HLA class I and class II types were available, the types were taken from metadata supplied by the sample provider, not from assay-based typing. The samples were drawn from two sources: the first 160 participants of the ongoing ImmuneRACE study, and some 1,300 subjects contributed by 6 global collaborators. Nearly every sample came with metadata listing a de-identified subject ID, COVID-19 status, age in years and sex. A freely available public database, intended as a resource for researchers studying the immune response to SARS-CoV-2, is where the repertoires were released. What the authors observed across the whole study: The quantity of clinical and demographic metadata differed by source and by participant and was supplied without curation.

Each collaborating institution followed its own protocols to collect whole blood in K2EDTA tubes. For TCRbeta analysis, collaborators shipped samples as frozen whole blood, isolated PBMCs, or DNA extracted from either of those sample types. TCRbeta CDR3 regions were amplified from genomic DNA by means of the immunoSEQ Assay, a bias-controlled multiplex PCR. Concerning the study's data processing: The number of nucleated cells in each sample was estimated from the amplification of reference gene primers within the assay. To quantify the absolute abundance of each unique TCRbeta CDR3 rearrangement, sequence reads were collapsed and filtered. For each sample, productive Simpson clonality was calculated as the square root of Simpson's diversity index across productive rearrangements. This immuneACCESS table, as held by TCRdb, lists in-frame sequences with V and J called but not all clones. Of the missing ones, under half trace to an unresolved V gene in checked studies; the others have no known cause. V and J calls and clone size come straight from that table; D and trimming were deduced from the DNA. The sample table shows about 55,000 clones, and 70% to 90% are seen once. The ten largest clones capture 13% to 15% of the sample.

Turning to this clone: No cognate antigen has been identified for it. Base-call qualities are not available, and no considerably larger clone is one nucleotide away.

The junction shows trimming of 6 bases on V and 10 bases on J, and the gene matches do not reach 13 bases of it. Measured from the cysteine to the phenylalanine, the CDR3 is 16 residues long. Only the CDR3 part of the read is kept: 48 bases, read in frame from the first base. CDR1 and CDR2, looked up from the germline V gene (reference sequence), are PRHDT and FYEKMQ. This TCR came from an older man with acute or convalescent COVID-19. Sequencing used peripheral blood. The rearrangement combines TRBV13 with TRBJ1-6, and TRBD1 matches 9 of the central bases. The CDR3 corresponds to CASRRFGTGQKSPLHF. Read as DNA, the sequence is TGTGCCAGCAGGCGCTTTGGGACAGGGCAAAAGTCACCCCTCCACTTT.